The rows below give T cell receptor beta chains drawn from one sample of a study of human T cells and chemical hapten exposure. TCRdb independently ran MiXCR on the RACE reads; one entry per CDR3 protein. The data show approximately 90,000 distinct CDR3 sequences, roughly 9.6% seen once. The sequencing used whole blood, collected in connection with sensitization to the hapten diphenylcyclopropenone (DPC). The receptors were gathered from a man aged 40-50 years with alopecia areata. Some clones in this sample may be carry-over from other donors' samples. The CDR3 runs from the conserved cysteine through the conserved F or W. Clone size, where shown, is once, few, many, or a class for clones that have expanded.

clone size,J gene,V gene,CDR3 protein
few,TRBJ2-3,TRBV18,CASSPLPGTGGTDTQYF
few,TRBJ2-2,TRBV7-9,CASSLGREITGELFF
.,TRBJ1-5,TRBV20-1,CSAITGVQPQHF
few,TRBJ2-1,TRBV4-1,CASSQAPGPSYNEQFF
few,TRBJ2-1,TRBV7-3,CASSARTGQYEQFF
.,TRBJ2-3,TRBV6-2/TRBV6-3,CASSYDHPGQGADTQYF
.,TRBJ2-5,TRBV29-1,CSTKEETQYF
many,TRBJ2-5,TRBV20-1,CSARLQETQYF
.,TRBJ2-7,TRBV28,CASSLVSSGSTNEQYF
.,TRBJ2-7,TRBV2,CASSDRIYEQYF